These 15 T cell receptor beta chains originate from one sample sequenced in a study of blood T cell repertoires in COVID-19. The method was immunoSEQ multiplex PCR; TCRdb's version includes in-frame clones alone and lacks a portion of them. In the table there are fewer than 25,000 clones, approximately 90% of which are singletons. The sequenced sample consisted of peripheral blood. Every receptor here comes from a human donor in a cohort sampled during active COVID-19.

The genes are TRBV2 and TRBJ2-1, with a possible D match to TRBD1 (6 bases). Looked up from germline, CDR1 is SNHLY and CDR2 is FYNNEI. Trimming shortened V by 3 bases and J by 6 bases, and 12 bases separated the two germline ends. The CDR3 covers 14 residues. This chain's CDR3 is CASSDVGAGNEQFF. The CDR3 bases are TGTGCCAGCAGTGACGTGGGGGCAGGCAATGAGCAGTTCTTC.

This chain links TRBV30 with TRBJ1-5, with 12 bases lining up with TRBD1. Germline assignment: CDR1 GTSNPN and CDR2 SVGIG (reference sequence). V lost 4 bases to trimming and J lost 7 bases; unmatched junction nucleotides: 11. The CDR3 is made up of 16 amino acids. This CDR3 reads CAWKKSGQGANQPQHF. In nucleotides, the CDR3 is TGTGCCTGGAAGAAGTCGGGACAGGGGGCGAACCAGCCCCAGCATTTT.

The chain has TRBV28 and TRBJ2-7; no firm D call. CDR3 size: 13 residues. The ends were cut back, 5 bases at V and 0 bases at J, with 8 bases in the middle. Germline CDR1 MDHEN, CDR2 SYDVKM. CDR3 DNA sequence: TGTGCCAGCAGTAACCAGGCCTCCTACGAGCAGTACTTC. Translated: CASSNQASYEQYF.

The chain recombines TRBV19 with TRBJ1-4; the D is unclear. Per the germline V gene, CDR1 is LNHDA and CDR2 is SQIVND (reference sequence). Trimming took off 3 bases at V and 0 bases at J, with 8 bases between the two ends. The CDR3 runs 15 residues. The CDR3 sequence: CASSIFPTTNEKLFF. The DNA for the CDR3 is TGTGCCAGTAGTATTTTTCCCACAACTAATGAAAAACTGTTTTTT.

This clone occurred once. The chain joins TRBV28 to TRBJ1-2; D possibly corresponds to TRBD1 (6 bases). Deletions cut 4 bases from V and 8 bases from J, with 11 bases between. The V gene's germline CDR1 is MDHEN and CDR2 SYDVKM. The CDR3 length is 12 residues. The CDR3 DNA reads TGTGCCAGCAGTTACAGGGTTTACGGCTACACCTTC. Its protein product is CASSYRVYGYTF.

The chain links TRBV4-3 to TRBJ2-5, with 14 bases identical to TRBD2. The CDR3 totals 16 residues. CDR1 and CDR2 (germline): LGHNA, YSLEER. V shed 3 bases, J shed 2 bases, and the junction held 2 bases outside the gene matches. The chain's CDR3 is CASSQGTSGGQETQYF. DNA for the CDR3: TGCGCCAGCAGCCAGGGGACTAGCGGGGGACAAGAGACCCAGTACTTC.

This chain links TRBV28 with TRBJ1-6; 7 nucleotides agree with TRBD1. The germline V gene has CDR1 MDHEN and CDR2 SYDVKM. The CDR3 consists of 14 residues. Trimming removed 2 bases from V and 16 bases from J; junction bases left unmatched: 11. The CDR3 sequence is CASSLPTGVRILHF. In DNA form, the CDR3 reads TGTGCCAGCAGTTTACCAACAGGGGTAAGGATACTCCACTTT.

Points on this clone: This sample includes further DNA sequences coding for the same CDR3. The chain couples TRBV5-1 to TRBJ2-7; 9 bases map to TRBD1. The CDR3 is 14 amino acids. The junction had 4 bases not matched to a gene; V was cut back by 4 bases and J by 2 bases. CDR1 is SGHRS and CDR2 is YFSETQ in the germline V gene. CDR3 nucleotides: TGCGCCAGCAGCGCGGGACAGGGACCCTACGAGCAGTACTTC. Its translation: CASSAGQGPYEQYF. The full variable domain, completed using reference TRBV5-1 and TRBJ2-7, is KAGVTQTPRYLIKTRGQQVTLSCSPISGHRSVSWYQQTPGQGLQFLFEYFSETQRNKGNFPGRFSGRQFSNSRSEMNVSTLELGDSALYLCASSAGQGPYEQYFGPGTRLTVT.

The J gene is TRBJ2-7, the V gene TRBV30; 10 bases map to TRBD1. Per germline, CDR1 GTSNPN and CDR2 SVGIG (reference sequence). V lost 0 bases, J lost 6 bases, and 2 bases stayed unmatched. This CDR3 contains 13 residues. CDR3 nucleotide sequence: TGTGCCTGGAGTGTTGACAGGGGGCTCGAGCAGTACTTC. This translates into CAWSVDRGLEQYF.

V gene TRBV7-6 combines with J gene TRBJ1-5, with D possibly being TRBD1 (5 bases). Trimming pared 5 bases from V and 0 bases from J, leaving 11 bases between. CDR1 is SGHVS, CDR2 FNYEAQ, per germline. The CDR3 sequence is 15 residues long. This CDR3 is CASSRDSYSNQPQHF. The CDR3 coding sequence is TGTGCCAGCAGCCGAGACAGCTATAGCAATCAGCCCCAGCATTTT.

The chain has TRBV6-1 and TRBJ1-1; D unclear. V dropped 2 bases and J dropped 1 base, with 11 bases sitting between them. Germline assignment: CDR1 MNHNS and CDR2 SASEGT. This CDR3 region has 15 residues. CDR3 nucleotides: TGTGCCAGCAGTGAACCCCCTTCGGGGAACACTGAAGCTTTCTTT. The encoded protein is CASSEPPSGNTEAFF.

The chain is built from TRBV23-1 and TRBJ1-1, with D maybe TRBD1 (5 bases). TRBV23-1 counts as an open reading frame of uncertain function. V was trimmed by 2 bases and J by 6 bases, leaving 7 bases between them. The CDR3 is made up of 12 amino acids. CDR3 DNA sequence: TGCGCCAGCAGTCAACCAGGGTCTGAAGCTTTCTTT. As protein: CASSQPGSEAFF.

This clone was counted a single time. The CDR3 here is CASNGQGGEAFF. CDR3 sequence (DNA): TGTGCCAGCAACGGACAGGGTGGCGAAGCTTTCTTT. The chain employs TRBV2 and TRBJ1-1; 8 bases fit TRBD1. The germline V gene has CDR1 SNHLY and CDR2 FYNNEI. The CDR3 is made up of 12 amino acids. J lost 8 bases, V lost 7 bases, and 6 bases had no gene match.

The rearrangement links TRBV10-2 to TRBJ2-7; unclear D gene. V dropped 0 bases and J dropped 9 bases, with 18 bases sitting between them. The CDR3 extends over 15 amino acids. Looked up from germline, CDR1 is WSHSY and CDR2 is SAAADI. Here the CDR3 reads CASSESAAAPPGQYF. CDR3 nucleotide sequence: TGCGCCAGCAGTGAGTCTGCGGCCGCCCCACCCGGGCAGTACTTC.

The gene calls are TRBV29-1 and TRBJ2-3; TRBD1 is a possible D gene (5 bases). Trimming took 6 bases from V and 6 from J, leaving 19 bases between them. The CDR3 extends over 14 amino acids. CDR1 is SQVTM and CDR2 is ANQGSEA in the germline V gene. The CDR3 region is CSVQVQGSADTQYF. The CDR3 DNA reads TGCAGCGTGCAAGTTCAGGGATCAGCGGATACGCAGTATTTT.